The sequence of this T cell receptor (beta chain) was determined in a study of radiation and T cells in renal cell carcinoma. Study-wide context: Nephrectomy followed 15 Gy stereotactic body radiation by 4 weeks. Study-level results: Top tumor clonotypes rose in blood 2 weeks post-radiation, then contracted.

TCRdb keeps only in-frame clones here, not all; method: immunoSEQ multiplex PCR. The table shows about 91,000 clones, with about four fifths occurring only once. As concerns this clone: Its antigen is not known.

Specified time point: baseline pretreatment blood. Treatment defined: 15 Gy SBRT to primary tumor, nephrectomy 4 weeks later. Blood was sampled at baseline, 2 weeks and 4 weeks after SBRT. The tumor was a clear cell renal cell carcinoma. V was clipped by 6 bases and J by 13 bases; unmatched bases: 7. Germline loops: CDR1 SGHTA, CDR2 FQGTGA. The CDR3 totals 11 residues. This TCR was recovered from a man aged 55 to 70 with renal cell carcinoma. The V gene is TRBV7-3, the J gene TRBJ2-7; 9 bases are a match to TRBD1. The sequenced sample was blood, obtained from a patient whose treatment included radiotherapy and nephrectomy. CDR3 protein: CASRNRDREYF. CDR3 DNA: TGTGCCAGCAGGAACCGGGACAGGGAATACTTC.